The T cell receptor (beta chain) described here comes from a study of graft-versus-host responses after intestinal transplantation (dated by TCRdb to 2020 to 2023). About the study as a whole: The transplants that recipients received were multivisceral, liver-intestinal, or isolated intestinal. Alloreactive clones were identified by sequencing pre-transplant mixed lymphocyte reaction products and comparing them with unstimulated pre-transplant donor and recipient T cells. Graft-versus-host and host-versus-graft alloreactive T cell clones were tracked in the graft, circulation and bone marrow after intestinal transplantation using bulk TCR-beta CDR3 sequencing. Every recipient was given anti-thymocyte globulin induction, then maintenance tacrolimus and steroids for 2 to 4 years. Rather than going through the commercial service, samples from a few later patients were sequenced in-house on an Illumina MiSeq and processed with MiXCR. The cohort enrolled under 25 intestinal transplant recipients including one retransplant, and a few patients lacking pretransplant specimens were excluded. Donor T cell macrochimerism was defined as a peak of at least 4% donor T cells among recipient peripheral blood mononuclear cells. The paper's findings and limits, for the study overall: GvH clones turned up in recipient bone marrow, with some appearing earlier in ileal mucosa or blood, a pattern consistent with an intestinal mucosal origin. Patients with donor T cell macrochimerism had high GvH to HvG T cell clonal ratios in their allografts. The conclusions were limited by the relatively low number and heterogeneity of the intestinal transplant patients. Early after transplant, peak levels of circulating GvH clones were associated with declines in HvG clones.

Libraries were prepared through the immunoSEQ multiplex PCR assay. High-throughput TCR-beta CDR3 sequencing of genomic DNA from most patients was performed by Adaptive Biotechnologies. Under the source paper's analysis protocol: Adaptive's ImmunoSEQ software was the source of the TCR sequencing data for about 18 patients, while a few other patients were processed with MiXCR and VDJtools. Because the origin of CDR3 nucleotide sequences shared between donor and recipient could not be assigned, those sequences were removed. To be classed as alloreactive, a clone needed at least 2-fold expansion over unstimulated cells and a minimum CFSE-low frequency of 0.002% (template counts) or 0.001% (read counts). Clones detected in sequenced pre-transplant spleen, lymph node, or MLR CFSE-low populations of the donor or recipient were defined as mappable. The cumulative frequency of alloreactive clones was calculated as a percentage of all sequences, weighted by copy number. TCRdb re-hosts the immuneACCESS table, in-frame sequences only. Its copies lack some clones; in the studies checked, an unresolved V gene accounts for under half of them, and the cause for the rest is not known. The V and J calls and clone size are taken from that table; D and trimming were inferred from the DNA. This sample holds 75,000 to 100,000 clones; roughly 82% were observed only once. Over 1.3% of the sample goes to the ten largest clones.

In the first month after transplant, blood samples were collected up to 4 times, and after that at least monthly when available. Comment on this clone: Its antigen target is currently unknown. Base qualities are not provided; no much larger clone lies one nucleotide away.

The sample was PBMCs, taken 255 days after intestinal transplant. This clonotype originated in a human patient who received an intestinal transplant, so some T cells may come from the graft donor.

The CDR3 has the sequence CASSLLAGTSTDTQYF. The nucleotide sequence reads TGTGCCAGCAGTTTACTGGCAGGAACAAGCACAGATACGCAGTATTTT. The V gene is TRBV28 and the J gene is TRBJ2-3; too little of a D gene remains to name it. V lost 2 bases and J lost 0 bases; the stretch between them is 12 bases long. For CDR1 and CDR2, the germline V gene lists MDHEN and SYDVKM. The CDR3 covers 16 residues, taking in both the cysteine and the phenylalanine. Left in the record is the CDR3 DNA by itself, 48 bases read in frame from the first base.